This T cell receptor beta chain emerged from a study of blood T cell repertoires in COVID-19 (dated by TCRdb to the early 2020s). About the full investigation: Collaborator samples came from the United States, Italy and Spain and covered acute and convalescent phases of COVID-19. The material from the prospective study consisted of cDNA or gDNA derived from T cells, B-cell-depleted T cells, or PBMCs. Deeply sampled blood TCRbeta repertoires from subjects exposed to, actively infected with, or recovered from COVID-19 were included in the dataset. Sample metadata almost always included a de-identified subject ID, COVID-19 status, age in years and sex. The samples were drawn from two sources: the first 160 participants of the ongoing ImmuneRACE study, and over 1,000 subjects contributed by 6 global collaborators. The repertoires were released in a freely available public database intended as a resource for research on the immune response to SARS-CoV-2. HLA class I and class II types, where available, came from metadata supplied by the sample provider rather than from assay-based typing.

TCRbeta CDR3 regions were amplified from genomic DNA using the immunoSEQ Assay, a bias-controlled multiplex PCR. Concerning the study's data processing: Nucleated cell counts per sample were estimated from amplification of reference gene primers within the assay. Sequence reads were collapsed and filtered to measure the absolute abundance of every unique TCRbeta CDR3 rearrangement. Productive Simpson clonality was computed per sample as the square root of Simpson's diversity index over productive rearrangements. TCRdb provides this immuneACCESS table in a form limited to in-frame rearrangements. Some clones are lacking; in checked studies, under half of them reflect an unresolved V gene, and why the rest are absent is not known. Clone size and the V and J calls come from that table; the DNA yielded D and trimming. This sample lists about 78,000 clones; more than 75% were detected once. Around 2% of the sample lies in the top ten.

Including the terminal cysteine and phenylalanine, the CDR3 comprises 14 residues. CDR3 DNA is the only sequence kept; it has 42 bases, read in frame from the first base. Based on the germline V gene, the CDR1 and CDR2 sequences are SGHTA and FQGNSA. After removal of 4 bases from V and 5 bases from J, the junction retains 5 bases not matched to a gene. Results the study describes overall, beyond this receptor: The quantity of clinical and demographic metadata differed by source and by participant and was supplied without curation.

Each collaborating institution followed its own protocols to collect whole blood in K2EDTA tubes. For TCRbeta analysis, collaborator samples were shipped as frozen whole blood, as isolated PBMCs, or as DNA extracted from either sample type. As concerns this clone: No antigen is known for it. Qualities for individual bases were not recorded, and no much larger clone is one base off.

The TCR comes from a woman aged 55-70 years with acute or convalescent COVID-19. Material for sequencing was peripheral blood. The rearranged chain carries TRBV7-2 and TRBJ2-5, with TRBD1 identical over 9 junction bases. At the DNA level, the sequence is TGTGCCAGCAGCTCGACCGGACAGGGGGAGACCCAGTACTTC. Its protein product is CASSSTGQGETQYF.